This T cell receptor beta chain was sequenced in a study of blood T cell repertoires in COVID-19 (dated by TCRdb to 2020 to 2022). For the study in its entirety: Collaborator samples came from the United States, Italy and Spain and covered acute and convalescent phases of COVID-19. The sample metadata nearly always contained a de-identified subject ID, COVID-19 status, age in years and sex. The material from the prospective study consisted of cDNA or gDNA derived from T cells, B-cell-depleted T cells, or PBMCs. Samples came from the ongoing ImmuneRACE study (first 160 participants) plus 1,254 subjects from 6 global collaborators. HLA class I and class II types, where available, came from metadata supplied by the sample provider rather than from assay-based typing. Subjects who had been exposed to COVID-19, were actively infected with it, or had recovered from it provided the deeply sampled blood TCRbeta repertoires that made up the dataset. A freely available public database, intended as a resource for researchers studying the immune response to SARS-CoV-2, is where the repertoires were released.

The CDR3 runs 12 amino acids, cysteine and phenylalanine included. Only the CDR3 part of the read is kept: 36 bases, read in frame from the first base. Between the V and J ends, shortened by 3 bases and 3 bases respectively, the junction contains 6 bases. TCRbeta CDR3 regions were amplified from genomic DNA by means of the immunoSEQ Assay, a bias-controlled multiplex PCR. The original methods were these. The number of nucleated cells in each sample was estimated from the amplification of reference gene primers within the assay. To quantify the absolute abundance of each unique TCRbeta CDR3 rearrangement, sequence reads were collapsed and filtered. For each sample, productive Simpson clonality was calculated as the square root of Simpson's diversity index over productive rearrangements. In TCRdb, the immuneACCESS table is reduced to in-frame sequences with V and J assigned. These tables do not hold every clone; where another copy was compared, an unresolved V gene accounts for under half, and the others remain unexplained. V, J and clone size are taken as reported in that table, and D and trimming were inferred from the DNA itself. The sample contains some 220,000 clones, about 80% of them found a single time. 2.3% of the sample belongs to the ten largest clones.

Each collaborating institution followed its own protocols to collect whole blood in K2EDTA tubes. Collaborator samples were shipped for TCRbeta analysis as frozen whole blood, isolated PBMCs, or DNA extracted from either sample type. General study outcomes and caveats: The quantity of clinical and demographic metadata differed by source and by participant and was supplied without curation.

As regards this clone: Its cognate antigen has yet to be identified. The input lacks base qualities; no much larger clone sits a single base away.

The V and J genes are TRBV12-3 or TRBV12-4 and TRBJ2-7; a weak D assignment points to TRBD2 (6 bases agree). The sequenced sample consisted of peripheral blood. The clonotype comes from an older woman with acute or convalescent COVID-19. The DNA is TGTGCCAGCAGTTTCGGGAGCTACGAGCAGTACTTC. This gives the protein CASSFGSYEQYF.